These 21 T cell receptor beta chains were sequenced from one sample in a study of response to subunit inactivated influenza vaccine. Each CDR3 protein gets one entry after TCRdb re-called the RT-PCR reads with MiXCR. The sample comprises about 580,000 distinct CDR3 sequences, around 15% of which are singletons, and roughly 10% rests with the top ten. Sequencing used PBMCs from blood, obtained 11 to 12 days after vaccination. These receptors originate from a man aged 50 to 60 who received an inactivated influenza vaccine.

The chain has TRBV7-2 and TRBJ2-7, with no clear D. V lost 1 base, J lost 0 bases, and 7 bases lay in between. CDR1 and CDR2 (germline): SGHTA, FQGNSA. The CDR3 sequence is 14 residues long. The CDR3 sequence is CASSLDSLSYEQYF. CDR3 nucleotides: TGTGCCAGCAGCTTAGACTCACTCTCCTACGAGCAGTACTTC.

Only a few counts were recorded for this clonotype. For the CDR3, the DNA is TGCAGCGTTGAAGGCAGCTGGGAGACCCAGTACTTC. This translates into CSVEGSWETQYF. The V and J genes are TRBV29-1 and TRBJ2-5; no clear D gene. CDR1 is SQVTM, CDR2 ANQGSEA, per germline. The CDR3 covers 12 residues. With 1 base removed from V and 5 bases from J, the gap between germline ends came to 8 bases.

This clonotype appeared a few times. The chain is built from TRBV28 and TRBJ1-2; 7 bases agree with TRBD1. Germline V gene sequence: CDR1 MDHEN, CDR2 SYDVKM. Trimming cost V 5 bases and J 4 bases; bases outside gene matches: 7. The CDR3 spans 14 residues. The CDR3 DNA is TGTGCCAGCAGTCCCCCCGACAGGGCCTATGGCTACACCTTC. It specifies CASSPPDRAYGYTF.

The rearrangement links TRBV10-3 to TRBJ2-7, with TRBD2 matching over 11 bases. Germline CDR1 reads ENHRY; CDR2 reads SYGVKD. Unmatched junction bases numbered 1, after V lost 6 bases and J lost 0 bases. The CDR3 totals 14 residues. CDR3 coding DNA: TGTGCCATCAGCCTAGCGGGGGGCTCCTACGAGCAGTACTTC. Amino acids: CAISLAGGSYEQYF.

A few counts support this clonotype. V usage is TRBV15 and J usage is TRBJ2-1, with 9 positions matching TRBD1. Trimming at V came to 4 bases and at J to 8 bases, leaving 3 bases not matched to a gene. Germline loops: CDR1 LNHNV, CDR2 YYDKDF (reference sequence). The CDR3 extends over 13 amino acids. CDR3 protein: CATSIRQGDEQFF. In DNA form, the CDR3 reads TGTGCCACCAGCATAAGACAGGGGGATGAGCAGTTCTTC.

The CDR3 protein is CAISEAGTQETQYF. CDR3 bases: TGTGCCATCAGTGAGGCGGGGACCCAAGAGACCCAGTACTTC. V gene TRBV10-3 combines with J gene TRBJ2-5; weak D call: TRBD2 (6 bases). The CDR3 is 14 residues long. Trimming took 2 bases from V and 1 from J, leaving 8 bases between them. Germline V CDR1 and CDR2: ENHRY, SYGVKD.

The DNA for the CDR3 is TGCGCCAGCAGCCAAGAACCCCAGGGGAGGGCTGAAGCTTTCTTT. Translating gives CASSQEPQGRAEAFF. The chain links TRBV4-3 to TRBJ1-1, with a tentative D call TRBD1 (6 bases). V lost 0 bases to trimming and J lost 6 bases, with 14 bases between them. The germline gives CDR1 LGHNA, CDR2 YSLEER. The CDR3 has 15 amino acids.

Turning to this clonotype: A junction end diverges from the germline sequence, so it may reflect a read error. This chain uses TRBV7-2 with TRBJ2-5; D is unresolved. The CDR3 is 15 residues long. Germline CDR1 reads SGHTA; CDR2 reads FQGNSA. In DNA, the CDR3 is TGTGCCAGTAGCTTAGTTGGCAGCGCCAAAGAGACCCAGTACTTC. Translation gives CASSLVGSAKETQYF.

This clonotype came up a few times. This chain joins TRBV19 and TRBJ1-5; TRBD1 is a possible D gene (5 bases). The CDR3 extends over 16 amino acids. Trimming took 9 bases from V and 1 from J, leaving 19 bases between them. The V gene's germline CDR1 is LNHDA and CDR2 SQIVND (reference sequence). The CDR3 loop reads CASDNQRGISNQPQHF. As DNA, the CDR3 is TGTGCCAGCGATAACCAGCGGGGGATCAGCAATCAGCCCCAGCATTTT.

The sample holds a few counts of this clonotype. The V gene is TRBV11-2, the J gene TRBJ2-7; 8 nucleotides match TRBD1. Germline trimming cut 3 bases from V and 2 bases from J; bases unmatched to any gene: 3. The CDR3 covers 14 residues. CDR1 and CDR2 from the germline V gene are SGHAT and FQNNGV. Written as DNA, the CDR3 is TGTGCCAGCAGCTTGGACAGGGTTGCCTACGAGCAGTACTTC. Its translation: CASSLDRVAYEQYF.

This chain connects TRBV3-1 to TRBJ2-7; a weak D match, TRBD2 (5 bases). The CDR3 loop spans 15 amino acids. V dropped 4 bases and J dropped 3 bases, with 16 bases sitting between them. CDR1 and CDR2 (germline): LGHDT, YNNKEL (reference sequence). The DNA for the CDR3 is TGTGCCAGCAGCCCCCGTGGGAGAGGCGTCTACGAGCAGTACTTC. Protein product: CASSPRGRGVYEQYF.

CDR3 in amino acids: CASSQPRAGGFSYNEQFF. The CDR3 DNA follows: TGTGCCAGCAGCCAACCCCGGGCGGGGGGGTTCTCCTACAATGAGCAGTTCTTC. The chain employs TRBV3-1 and TRBJ2-1; 9 positions agree with TRBD2. There are 18 residues in the CDR3. J was trimmed by 0 bases and V by 2 bases; bases with no gene match: 8. Germline CDR1 is LGHDT and CDR2 is YNNKEL (reference sequence).

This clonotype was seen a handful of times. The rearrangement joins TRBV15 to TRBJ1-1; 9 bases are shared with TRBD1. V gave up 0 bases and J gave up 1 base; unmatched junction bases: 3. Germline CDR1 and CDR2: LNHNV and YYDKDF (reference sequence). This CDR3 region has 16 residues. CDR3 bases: TGTGCCACCAGCAGAGATAGGGGACAGGGGAACACTGAAGCTTTCTTT. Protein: CATSRDRGQGNTEAFF.

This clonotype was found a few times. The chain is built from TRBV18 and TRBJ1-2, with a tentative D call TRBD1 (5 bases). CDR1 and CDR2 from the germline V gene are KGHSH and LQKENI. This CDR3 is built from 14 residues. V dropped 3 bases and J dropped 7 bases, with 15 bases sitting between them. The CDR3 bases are TGTGCCAGCTCACCTGCTGGACATGGGGGTGGCTACACCTTC. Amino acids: CASSPAGHGGGYTF.

DNA of the CDR3: TGTGCCAGCCCGACTAGCGGGGGGCCAGATACGCAGTATTTT. This sequence encodes CASPTSGGPDTQYF. The chain is built from TRBV2 and TRBJ2-3, with 13 positions matching TRBD2. Trimming at V came to 8 bases and at J to 4 bases, leaving 3 bases not matched to a gene. The CDR3 totals 14 residues. Germline CDR1 SNHLY, CDR2 FYNNEI.

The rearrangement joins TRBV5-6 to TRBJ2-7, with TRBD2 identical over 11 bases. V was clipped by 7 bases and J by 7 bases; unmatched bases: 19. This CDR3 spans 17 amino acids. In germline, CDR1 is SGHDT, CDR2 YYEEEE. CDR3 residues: CASGPRASGRTFREQYF. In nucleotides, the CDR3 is TGTGCCAGCGGACCGCGCGCTAGCGGGAGGACCTTCAGGGAGCAGTACTTC.

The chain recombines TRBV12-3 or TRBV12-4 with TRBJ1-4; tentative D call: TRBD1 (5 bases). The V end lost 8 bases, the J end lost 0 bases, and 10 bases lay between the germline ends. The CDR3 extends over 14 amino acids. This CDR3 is CASGGVSTNEKLFF. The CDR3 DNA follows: TGTGCCAGCGGGGGGGTATCAACTAATGAAAAACTGTTTTTT.

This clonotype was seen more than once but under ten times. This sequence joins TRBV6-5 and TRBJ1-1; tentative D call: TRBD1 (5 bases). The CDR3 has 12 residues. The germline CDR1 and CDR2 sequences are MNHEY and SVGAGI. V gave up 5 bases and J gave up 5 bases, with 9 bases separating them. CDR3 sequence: CASSTGGTEAFF. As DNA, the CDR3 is TGTGCCAGCAGTACCGGGGGGACTGAAGCTTTCTTT.

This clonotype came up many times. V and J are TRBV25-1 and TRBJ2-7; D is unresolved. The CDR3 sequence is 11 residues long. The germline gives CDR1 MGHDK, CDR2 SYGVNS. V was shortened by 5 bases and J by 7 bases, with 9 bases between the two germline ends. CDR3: CASSFGREQYF. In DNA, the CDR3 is TGTGCCAGCAGTTTCGGTAGAGAGCAGTACTTC.

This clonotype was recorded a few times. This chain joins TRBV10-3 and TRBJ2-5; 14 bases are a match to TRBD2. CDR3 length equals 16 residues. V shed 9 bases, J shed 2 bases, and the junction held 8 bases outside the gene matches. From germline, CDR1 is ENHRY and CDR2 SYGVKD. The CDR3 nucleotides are TGTGCCATATCAAACGGACTAGCGGGGGGACAAGAGACCCAGTACTTC. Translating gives CAISNGLAGGQETQYF.

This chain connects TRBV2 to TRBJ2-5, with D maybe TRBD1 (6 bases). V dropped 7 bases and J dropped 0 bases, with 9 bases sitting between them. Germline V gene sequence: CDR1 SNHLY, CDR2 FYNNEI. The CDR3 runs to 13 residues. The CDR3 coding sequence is TGTGCCAGCAACACAGGGTACCAAGAGACCCAGTACTTC. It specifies CASNTGYQETQYF.